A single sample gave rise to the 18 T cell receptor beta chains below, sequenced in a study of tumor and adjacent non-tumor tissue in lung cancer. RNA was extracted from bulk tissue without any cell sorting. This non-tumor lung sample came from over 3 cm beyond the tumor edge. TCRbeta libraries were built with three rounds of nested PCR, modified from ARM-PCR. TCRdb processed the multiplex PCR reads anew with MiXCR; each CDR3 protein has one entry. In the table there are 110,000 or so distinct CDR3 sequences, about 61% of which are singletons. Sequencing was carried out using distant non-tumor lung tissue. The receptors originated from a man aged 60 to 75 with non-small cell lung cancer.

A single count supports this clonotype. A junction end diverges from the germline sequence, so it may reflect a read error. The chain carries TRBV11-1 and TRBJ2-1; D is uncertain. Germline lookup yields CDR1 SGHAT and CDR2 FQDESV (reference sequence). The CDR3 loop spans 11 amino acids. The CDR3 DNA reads TGTGCCATCAGCCCCGAAAACGAGCAGTTCTTC. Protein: CAISPENEQFF.

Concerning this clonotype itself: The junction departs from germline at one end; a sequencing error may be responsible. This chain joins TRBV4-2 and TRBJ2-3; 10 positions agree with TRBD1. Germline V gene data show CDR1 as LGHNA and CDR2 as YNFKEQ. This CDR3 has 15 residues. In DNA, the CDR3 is TGTGCCAGCAACCCCAGGGGACAGGGGTTAGATACGCACTATTTT. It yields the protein CASNPRGQGLDTHYF.

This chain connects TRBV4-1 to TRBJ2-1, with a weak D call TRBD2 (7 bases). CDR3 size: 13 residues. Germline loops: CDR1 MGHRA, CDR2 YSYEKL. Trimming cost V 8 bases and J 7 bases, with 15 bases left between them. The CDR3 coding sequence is TGCGCCAGCTTAGGGGGAGCGGGAAATGAGCAGTTCTTC. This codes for CASLGGAGNEQFF.

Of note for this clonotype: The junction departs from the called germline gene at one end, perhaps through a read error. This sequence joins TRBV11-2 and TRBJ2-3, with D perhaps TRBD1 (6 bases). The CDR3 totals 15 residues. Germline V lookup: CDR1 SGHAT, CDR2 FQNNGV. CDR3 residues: CASNLGGGITDTQYF. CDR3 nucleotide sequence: TGTGCCAGCAACTTAGGGGGTGGGATCACAGATACGCAGTATTTT. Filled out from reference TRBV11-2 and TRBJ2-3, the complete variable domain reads EAGVAQSPRYKIIEKRQSVAFWCNPISGHATLYWYQQILGQGPKLLIQFQNNGVVDDSQLPKDRFSAERLKGVDSTLKIQPAKLEDSAVYLCASNLGGGITDTQYFGPGTRLTVL.

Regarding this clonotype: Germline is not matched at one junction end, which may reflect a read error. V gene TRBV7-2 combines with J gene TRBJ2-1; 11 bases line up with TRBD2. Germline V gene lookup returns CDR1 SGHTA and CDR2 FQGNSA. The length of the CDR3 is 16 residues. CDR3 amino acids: CASSVAGGPSYNEQFF. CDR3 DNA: TGTGCCAGCAGCGTAGCGGGGGGGCCCTCCTACAATGAGCAGTTCTTC.

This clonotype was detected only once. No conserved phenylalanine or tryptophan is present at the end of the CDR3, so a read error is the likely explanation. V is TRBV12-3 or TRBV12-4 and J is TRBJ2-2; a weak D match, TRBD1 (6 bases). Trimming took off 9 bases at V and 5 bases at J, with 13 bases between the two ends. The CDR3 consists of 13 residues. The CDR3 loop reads CARSQGGTGELFS. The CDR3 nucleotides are TGTGCCAGGTCCCAAGGGGGTACCGGGGAGCTGTTTTCT.

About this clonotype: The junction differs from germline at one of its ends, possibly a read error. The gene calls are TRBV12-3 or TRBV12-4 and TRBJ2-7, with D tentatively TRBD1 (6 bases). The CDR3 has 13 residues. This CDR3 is CSSTMLGAVEQYF. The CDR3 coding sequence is TGTTCCAGCACCATGTTGGGGGCTGTCGAGCAGTACTTC.

CDR3 DNA sequence: TGTGCCAGCAGCCTAACCCGCCAGGGGTTCAGGCAGTTCTTC. It translates to CASSLTRQGFRQFF. V is TRBV6-8 and J is TRBJ2-1; maybe TRBD1 (6 bases). Germline CDR1 and CDR2: MNHGY and SAAAGT. This CDR3 comprises 14 residues. Trimming left V 6 bases short and J 12 bases short, with 21 bases between.

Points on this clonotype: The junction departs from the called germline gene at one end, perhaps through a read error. The CDR3 loop is CSANEAIHGGMGEQFF. The CDR3 DNA reads as TGTAGCGCTAACGAGGCCATACATGGTGGCATGGGTGAGCAGTTCTTC. This chain uses TRBV29-1 with TRBJ2-1, with a weak D call TRBD2 (5 bases). The CDR3 spans 16 residues. In germline, CDR1 is SQVTM, CDR2 ANQGSEA.

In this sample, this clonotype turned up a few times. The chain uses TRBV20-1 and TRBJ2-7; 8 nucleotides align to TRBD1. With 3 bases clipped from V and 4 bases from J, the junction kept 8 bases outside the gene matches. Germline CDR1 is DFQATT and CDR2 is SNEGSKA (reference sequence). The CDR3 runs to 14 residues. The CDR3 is CSARSTGAGYEQYF. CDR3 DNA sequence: TGCAGTGCTAGGTCGACAGGGGCGGGGTACGAGCAGTACTTC.

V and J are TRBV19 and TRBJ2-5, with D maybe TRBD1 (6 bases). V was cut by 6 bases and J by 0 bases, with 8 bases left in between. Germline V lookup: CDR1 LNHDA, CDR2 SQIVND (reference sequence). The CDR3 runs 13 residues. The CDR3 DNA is TGTGCCAGTAGCGGACAGAACCAAGAGACCCAGTACTTC. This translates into CASSGQNQETQYF.

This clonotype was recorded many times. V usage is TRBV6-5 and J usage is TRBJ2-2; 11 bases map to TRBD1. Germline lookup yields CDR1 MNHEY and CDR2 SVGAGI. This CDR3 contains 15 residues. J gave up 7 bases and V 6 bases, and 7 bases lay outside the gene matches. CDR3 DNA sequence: TGTGCCAGCAGAGGGACAGGGGGTCTTTTCGGGGAGCTGTTTTTT. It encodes CASRGTGGLFGELFF.

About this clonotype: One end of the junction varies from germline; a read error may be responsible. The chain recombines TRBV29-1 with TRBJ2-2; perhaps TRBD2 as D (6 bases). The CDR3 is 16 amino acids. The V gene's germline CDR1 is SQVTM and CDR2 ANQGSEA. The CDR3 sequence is CSVAPDTSYVAGELFF. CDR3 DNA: TGTAGCGTTGCTCCTGATACTAGCTACGTGGCCGGGGAGCTGTTTTTT.

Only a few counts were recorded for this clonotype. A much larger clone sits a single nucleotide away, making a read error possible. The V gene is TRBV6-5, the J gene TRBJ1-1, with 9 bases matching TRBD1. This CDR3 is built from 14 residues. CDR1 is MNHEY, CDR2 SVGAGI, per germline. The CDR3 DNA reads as TGTGCCAGGAGTTCACAGGGGGCAGGTACTGAAGCTTTCTTT. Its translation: CARSSQGAGTEAFF.

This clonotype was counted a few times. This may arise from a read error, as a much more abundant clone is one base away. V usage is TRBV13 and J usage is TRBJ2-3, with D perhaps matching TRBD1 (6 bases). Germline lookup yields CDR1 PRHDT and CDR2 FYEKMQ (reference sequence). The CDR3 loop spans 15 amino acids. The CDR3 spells CASSLADSSTYTQYF. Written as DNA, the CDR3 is TGTGCCAGCAGCTTAGCGGACAGTTCCACATATACGCAGTATTTT. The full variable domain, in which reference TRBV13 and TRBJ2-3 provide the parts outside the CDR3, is AAGVIQSPRHLIKEKRETATLKCYPIPRHDTVYWYQQGPGQDPQFLISFYEKMQSDKGSIPDRFSAQQFSDYHSELNMSSLELGDSALYFCASSLADSSTYTQYFGPGTRLTVL.

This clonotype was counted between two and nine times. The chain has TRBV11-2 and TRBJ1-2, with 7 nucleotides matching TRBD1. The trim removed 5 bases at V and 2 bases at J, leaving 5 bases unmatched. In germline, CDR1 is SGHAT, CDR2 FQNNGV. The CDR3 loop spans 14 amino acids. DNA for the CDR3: TGTGCCAGCAGCCCAAGACAGGGAAACTATGGCTACACCTTC. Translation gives CASSPRQGNYGYTF.

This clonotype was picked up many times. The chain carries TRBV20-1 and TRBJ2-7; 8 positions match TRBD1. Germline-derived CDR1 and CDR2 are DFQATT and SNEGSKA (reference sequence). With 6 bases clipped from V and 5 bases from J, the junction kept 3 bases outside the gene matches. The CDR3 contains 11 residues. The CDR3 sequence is CSADRGHEQYF. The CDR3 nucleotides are TGCAGTGCCGACAGGGGCCACGAGCAGTACTTC.

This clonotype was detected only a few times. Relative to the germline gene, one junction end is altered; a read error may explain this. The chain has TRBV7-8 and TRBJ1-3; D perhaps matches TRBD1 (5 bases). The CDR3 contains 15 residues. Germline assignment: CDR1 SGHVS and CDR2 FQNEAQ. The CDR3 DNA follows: TGTGCCGGCAGCATGACAGCCAGCTCTGGAAACACCATATATTTT. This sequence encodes CAGSMTASSGNTIYF.